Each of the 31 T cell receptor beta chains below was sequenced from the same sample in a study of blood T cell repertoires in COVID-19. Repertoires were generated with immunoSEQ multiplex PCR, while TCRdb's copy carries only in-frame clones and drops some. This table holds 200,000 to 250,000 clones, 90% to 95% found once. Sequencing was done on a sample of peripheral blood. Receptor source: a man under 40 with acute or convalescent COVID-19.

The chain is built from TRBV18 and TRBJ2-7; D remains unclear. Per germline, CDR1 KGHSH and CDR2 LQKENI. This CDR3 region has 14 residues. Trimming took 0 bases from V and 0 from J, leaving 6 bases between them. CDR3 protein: CASSPPSFSYEQYF. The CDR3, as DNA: TGTGCCAGCTCACCACCGTCGTTCTCCTACGAGCAGTACTTC.

CDR3 sequence: CASSFGPGGAEKLFF. In nucleotides, the CDR3 is TGTGCCAGCAGCTTCGGGCCCGGGGGGGCTGAAAAACTGTTTTTT. This chain links TRBV11-1 with TRBJ1-4, with a tentative D call TRBD1 (6 bases). Trimming stripped 3 bases from V and 7 bases from J, with 15 bases between. The CDR3 is 15 residues long. The germline CDR1 and CDR2 sequences are SGHAT and FQDESV (reference sequence).

This CDR3 reads CASIGQGAEAFF. Here the CDR3 DNA reads TGTGCCAGTATCGGACAGGGGGCTGAAGCTTTCTTT. The chain recombines TRBV2 with TRBJ1-1; 10 positions match TRBD1. Losses at the gene ends were 9 bases for V and 6 bases for J; bases not matched to a gene: 4. This CDR3 has 12 residues. The germline V gene encodes CDR1 SNHLY and CDR2 FYNNEI.

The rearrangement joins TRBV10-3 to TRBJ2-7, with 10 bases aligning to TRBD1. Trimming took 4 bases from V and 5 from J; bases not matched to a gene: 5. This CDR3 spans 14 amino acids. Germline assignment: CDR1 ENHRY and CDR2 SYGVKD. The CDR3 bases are TGTGCCATCAGTGGGGGACAGGGGAACCACGAGCAGTACTTC. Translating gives CAISGGQGNHEQYF.

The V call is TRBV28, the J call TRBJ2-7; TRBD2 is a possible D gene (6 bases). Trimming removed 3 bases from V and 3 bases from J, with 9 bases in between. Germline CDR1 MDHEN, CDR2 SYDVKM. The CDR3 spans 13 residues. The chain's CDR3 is CASSLGGFYEQYF. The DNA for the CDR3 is TGTGCCAGCAGTTTGGGGGGATTCTACGAGCAGTACTTC.

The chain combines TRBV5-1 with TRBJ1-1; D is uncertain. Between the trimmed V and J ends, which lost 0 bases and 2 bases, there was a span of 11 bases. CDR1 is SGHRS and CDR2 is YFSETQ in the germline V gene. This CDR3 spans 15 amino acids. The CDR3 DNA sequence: TGCGCCAGCAGCTTGGCTTCCGCGGGAAACACTGAAGCTTTCTTT. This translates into CASSLASAGNTEAFF.

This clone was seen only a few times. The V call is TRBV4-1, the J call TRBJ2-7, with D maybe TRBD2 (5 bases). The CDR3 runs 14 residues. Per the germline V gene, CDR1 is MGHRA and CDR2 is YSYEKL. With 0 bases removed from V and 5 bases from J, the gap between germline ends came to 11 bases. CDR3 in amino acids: CASSQDRGINEQYF. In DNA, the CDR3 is TGCGCCAGCAGCCAAGATCGGGGTATCAACGAGCAGTACTTC.

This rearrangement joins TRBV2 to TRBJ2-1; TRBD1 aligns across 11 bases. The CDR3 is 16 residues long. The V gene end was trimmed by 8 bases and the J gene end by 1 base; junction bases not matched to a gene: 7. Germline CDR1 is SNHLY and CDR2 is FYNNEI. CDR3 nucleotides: TGTGCCAGCGAAAGGGACAGGGGGATTTCCTACAATGAGCAGTTCTTC. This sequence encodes CASERDRGISYNEQFF.

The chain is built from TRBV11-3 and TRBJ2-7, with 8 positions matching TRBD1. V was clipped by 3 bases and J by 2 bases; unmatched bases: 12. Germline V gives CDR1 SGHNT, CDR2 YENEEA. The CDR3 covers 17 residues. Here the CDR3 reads CASSFYLWGQAAYEQYF. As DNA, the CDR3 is TGTGCCAGCAGCTTCTACCTCTGGGGACAGGCGGCCTACGAGCAGTACTTC.

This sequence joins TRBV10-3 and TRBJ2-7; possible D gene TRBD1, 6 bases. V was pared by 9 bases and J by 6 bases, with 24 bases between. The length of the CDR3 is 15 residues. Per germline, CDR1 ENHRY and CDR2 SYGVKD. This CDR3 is CAIRSRGTDWSEQYF. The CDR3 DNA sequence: TGTGCCATAAGAAGCAGGGGTACAGATTGGTCCGAGCAGTACTTC.

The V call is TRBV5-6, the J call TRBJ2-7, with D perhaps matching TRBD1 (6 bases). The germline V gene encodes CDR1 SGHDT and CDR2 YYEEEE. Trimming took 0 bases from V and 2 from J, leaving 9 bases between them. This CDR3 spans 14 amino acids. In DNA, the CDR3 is TGTGCCAGCAGCTTGGCAGGGGTCACCTACGAGCAGTACTTC. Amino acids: CASSLAGVTYEQYF.

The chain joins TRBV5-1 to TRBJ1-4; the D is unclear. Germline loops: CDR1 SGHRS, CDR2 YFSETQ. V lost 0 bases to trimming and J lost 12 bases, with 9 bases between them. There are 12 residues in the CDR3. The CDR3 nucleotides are TGCGCCAGCAGCTTGGGGCGAGGTCAACTGTTTTTT. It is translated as CASSLGRGQLFF.

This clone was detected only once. The CDR3 sequence: CASSQDRWPSEAKNIQYF. The DNA for the CDR3 is TGTGCCAGCAGCCAAGACCGGTGGCCTAGCGAAGCCAAAAACATTCAGTACTTC. The V and J genes are TRBV3-1 (or the pseudogene TRBV3-2) and TRBJ2-4; maybe TRBD2 (6 bases). The ends were cut back, 0 bases at V and 0 bases at J, with 15 bases in the middle. The CDR3 has 18 residues. The germline V gene encodes CDR1 LGHDT and CDR2 YNNKEL (reference sequence).

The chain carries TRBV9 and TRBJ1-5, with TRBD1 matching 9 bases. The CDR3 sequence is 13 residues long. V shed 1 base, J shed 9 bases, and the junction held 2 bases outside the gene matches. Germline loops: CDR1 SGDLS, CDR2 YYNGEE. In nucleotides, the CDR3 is TGTGCCAGCAGCGTAACGGGACAGGGGCCCCAGCATTTT. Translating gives CASSVTGQGPQHF. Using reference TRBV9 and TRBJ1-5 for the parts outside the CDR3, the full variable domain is DSGVTQTPKHLITATGQRVTLRCSPRSGDLSVYWYQQSLDQGLQFLIQYYNGEERAKGNILERFSAQQFPDLHSELNLSSLELGDSALYFCASSVTGQGPQHFGDGTRLSIL.

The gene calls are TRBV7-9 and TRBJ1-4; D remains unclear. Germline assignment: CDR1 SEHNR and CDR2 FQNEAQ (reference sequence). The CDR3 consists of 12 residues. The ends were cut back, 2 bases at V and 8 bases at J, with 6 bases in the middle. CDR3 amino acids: CASSLREEKLFF. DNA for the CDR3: TGTGCCAGCAGCTTACGAGAGGAAAAACTGTTTTTT.

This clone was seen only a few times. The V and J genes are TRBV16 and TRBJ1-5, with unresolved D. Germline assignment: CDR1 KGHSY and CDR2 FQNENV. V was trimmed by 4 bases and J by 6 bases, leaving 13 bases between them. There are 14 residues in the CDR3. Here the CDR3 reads CASSLRGIGQPQHF. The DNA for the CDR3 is TGTGCCAGCAGCCTCCGGGGAATCGGTCAGCCCCAGCATTTT.

The CDR3 nucleotides read TGTGCCAGCAGCGAAGGGACATCTGACTACGAGCAGTACTTC. Amino acid sequence: CASSEGTSDYEQYF. The V call is TRBV4-2, the J call TRBJ2-7, with D possibly TRBD1 on 6 matching bases. V lost 5 bases and J lost 3, with 14 bases in between. Germline-derived CDR1 and CDR2 are LGHNA and YNFKEQ. The CDR3 has 14 amino acids.

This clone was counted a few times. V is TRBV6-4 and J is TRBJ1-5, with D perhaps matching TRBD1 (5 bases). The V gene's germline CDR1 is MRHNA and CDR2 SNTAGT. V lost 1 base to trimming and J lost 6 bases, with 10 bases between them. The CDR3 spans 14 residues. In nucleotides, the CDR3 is TGTGCCAGCAGTGACTATGCGGGGGGTCAGCCCCAGCATTTT. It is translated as CASSDYAGGQPQHF.

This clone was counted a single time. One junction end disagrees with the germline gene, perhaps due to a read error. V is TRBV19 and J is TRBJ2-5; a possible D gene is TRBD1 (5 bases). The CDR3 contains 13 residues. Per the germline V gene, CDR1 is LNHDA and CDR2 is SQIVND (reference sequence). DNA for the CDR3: TGTGCCAGTAGTCTAGACAGTCCTGGGACCCAGTACTTC. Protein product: CASSLDSPGTQYF.

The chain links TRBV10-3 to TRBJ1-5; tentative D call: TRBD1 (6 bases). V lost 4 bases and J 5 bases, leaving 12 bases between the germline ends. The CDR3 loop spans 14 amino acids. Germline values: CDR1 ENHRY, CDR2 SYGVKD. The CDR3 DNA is TGTGCCATCAGTGGAACAGGGAAAGATCAGCCCCAGCATTTT. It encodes CAISGTGKDQPQHF.

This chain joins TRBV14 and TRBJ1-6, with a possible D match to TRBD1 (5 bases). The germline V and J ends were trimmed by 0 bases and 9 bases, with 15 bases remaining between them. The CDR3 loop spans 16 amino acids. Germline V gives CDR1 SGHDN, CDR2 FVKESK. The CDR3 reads CASSQDGGGGSSPLHF. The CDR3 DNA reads TGTGCCAGCAGCCAAGATGGTGGGGGAGGAAGTTCACCCCTCCACTTT.

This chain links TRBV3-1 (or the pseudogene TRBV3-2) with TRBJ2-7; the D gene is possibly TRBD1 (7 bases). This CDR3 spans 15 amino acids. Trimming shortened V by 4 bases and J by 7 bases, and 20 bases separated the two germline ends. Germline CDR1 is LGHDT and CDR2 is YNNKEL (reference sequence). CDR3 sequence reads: CASSPGGTEGIEQYF. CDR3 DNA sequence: TGTGCCAGCAGCCCGGGCGGGACAGAAGGAATAGAGCAGTACTTC.

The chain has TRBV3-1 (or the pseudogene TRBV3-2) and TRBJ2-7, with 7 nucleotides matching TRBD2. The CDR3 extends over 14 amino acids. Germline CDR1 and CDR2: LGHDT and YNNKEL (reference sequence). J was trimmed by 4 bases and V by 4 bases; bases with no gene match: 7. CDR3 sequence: CASSRASGLYEQYF. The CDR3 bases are TGTGCCAGCAGCCGGGCTAGCGGATTATACGAGCAGTACTTC.

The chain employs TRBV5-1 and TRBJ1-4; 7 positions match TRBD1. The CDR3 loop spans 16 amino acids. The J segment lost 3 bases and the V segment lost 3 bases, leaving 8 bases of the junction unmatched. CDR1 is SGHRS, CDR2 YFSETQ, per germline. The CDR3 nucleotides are TGCGCCAGCAGCTCCGGGACAGTTCGGGCTAATGAAAAACTGTTTTTT. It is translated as CASSSGTVRANEKLFF. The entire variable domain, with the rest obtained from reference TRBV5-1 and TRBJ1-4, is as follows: KAGVTQTPRYLIKTRGQQVTLSCSPISGHRSVSWYQQTPGQGLQFLFEYFSETQRNKGNFPGRFSGRQFSNSRSEMNVSTLELGDSALYLCASSSGTVRANEKLFFGSGTQLSVL.

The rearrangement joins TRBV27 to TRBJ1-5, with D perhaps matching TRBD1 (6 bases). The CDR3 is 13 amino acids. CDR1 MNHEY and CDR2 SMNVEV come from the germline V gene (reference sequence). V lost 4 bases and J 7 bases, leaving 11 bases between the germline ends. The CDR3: CASSSQGYQPQHF. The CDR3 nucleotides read TGTGCCAGCAGTTCTCAGGGGTACCAGCCCCAGCATTTT.

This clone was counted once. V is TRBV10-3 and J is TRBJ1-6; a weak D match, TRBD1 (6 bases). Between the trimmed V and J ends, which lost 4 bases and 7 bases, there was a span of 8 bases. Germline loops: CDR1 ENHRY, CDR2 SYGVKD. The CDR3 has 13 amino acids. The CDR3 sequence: CAISGTVNSPLHF. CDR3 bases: TGTGCCATCAGTGGGACAGTCAATTCACCCCTCCACTTT.

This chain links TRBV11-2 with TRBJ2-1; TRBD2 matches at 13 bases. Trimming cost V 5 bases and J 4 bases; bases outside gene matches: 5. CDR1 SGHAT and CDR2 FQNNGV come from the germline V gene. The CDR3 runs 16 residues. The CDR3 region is CASSPVTSGGYNEQFF. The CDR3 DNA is TGTGCCAGCAGCCCCGTGACTAGCGGGGGGTACAATGAGCAGTTCTTC.

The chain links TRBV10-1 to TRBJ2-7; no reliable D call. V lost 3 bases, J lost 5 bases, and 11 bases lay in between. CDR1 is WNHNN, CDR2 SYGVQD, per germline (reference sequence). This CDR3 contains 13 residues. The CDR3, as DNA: TGCGCCAGCAGTGACGGTACTGTCCACGAGCAGTACTTC. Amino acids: CASSDGTVHEQYF.

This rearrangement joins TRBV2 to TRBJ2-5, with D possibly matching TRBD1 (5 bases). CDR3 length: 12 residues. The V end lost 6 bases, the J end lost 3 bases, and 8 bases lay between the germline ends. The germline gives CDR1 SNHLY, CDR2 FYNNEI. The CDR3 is CASRSREETQYF. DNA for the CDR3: TGTGCCAGCAGAAGCAGGGAAGAGACCCAGTACTTC. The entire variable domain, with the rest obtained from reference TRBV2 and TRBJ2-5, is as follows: EPEVTQTPSHQVTQMGQEVILRCVPISNHLYFYWYRQILGQKVEFLVSFYNNEISEKSEIFDDQFSVERPDGSNFTLKIRSTKLEDSAMYFCASRSREETQYFGPGTRLLVL.

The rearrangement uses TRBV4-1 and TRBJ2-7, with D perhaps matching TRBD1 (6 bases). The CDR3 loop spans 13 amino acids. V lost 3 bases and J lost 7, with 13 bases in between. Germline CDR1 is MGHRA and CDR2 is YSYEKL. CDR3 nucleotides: TGCGCCAGCAGCCACCCGGACAGTTCGGAGCAGTACTTC. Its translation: CASSHPDSSEQYF.

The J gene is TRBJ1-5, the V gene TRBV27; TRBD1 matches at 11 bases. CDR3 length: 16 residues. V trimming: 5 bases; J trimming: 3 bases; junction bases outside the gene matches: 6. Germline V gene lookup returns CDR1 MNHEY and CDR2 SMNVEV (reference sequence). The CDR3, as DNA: TGTGCCAGCAGTCCCTGGACAGGGGGCGACAATCAGCCCCAGCATTTT. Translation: CASSPWTGGDNQPQHF.